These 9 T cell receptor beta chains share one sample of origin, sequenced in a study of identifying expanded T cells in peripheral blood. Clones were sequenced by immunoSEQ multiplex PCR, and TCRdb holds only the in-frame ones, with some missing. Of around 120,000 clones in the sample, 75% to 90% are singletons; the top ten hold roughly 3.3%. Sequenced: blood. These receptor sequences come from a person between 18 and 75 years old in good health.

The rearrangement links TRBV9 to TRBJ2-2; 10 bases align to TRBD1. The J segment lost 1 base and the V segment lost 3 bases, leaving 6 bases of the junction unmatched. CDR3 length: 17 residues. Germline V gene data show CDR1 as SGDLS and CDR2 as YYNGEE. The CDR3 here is CASSAPGQGGNTGELFF. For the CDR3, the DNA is TGTGCCAGCAGCGCTCCCGGACAGGGGGGGAACACCGGGGAGCTGTTTTTT.

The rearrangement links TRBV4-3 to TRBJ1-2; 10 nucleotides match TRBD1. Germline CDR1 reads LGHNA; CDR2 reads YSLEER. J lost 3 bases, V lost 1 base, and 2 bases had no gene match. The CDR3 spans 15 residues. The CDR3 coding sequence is TGCGCCAGCAGCCAAGGACAGGGGGCCTACTATGGCTACACCTTC. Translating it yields CASSQGQGAYYGYTF.

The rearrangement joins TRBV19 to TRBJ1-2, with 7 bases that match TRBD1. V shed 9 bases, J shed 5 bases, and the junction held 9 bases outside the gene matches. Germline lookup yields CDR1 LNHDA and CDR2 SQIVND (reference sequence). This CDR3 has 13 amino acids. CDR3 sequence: CASNRDSYYGYTF. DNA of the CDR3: TGTGCCAGCAACCGGGACAGCTATTATGGCTACACCTTC.

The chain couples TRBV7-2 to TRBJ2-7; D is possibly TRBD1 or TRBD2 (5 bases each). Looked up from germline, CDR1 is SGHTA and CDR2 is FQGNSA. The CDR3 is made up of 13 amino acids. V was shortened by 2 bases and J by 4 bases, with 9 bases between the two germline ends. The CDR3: CASSLRDDYEQYF. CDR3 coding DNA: TGTGCCAGCAGCTTACGGGACGATTACGAGCAGTACTTC.

The CDR3 DNA follows: TGTGCCAGCAGCTTACAGGGGTTTGAAGCTTTCTTT. Translating it yields CASSLQGFEAFF. The chain has TRBV11-2 and TRBJ1-1, with D possibly TRBD1 on 6 matching bases. Between the trimmed V and J ends, which lost 2 bases and 7 bases, there was a span of 8 bases. This CDR3 has 12 residues. Germline CDR1 reads SGHAT; CDR2 reads FQNNGV.

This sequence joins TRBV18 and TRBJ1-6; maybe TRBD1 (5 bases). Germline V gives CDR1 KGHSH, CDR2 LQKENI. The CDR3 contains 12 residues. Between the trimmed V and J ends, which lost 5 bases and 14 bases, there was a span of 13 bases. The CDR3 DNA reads TGTGCCAGCTCAAAGTGGGGGGGGTCCCTCCACTTT. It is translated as CASSKWGGSLHF.

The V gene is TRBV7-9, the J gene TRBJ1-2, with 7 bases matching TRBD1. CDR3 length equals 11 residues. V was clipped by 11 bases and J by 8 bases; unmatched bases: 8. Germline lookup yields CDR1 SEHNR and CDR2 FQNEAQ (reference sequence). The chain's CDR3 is CAGIQGRGYTF. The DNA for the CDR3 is TGTGCCGGAATACAGGGGCGAGGCTACACCTTC. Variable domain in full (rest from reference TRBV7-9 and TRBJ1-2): DTGVSQNPRHKITKRGQNVTFRCDPISEHNRLYWYRQTLGQGPEFLTYFQNEAQLEKSRLLSDRFSAERPKGSFSTLEIQRTEQGDSAMYLCAGIQGRGYTFGSGTRLTVV.

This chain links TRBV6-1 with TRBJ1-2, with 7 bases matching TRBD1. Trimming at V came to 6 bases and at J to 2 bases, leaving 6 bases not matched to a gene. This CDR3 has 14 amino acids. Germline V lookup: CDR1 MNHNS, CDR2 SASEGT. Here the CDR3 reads CASREGARNYGYTF. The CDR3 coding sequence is TGTGCCAGCAGGGAGGGGGCTAGGAACTATGGCTACACCTTC.

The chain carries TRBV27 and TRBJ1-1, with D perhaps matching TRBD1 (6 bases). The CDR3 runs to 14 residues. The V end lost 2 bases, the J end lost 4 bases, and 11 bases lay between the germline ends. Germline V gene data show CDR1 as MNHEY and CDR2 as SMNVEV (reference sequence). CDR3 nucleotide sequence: TGTGCCAGCAGTTTACAGGGGACGAGCACTGAAGCTTTCTTT. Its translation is CASSLQGTSTEAFF.